Presented here are 19 T cell receptor beta chains from one specimen sequenced in a study of T cell changes during pregnancy in multiple sclerosis. Sequenced by immunoSEQ multiplex PCR; TCRdb stores in-frame clones only, minus some. Of 65,000 to 90,000 clones detected, about nine tenths appear once; the ten largest clones hold roughly 2%. This sample comprised peripheral blood, obtained in the second trimester of pregnancy. The receptors stem from a female donor with multiple sclerosis, enrolled in a pregnancy study.

The gene calls are TRBV5-4 and TRBJ1-2, with 8 positions matching TRBD1. Trimming took 2 bases from V and 6 from J; bases not matched to a gene: 9. This CDR3 has 15 residues. Germline lookup yields CDR1 SGHNT and CDR2 YYREEE (reference sequence). CDR3 DNA: TGTGCCAGCAGCTTCATGCTACAGGGGGAGGATGGCTACACCTTC. Translating gives CASSFMLQGEDGYTF.

V and J are TRBV5-5 and TRBJ1-1, with TRBD1 as a possible D gene (5 bases). The V end lost 0 bases, the J end lost 3 bases, and 12 bases lay between the germline ends. The germline V gene encodes CDR1 SGHKS and CDR2 YYEKEE (reference sequence). CDR3 size: 15 residues. This CDR3 reads CASSLGQGLYTEAFF. The CDR3 DNA follows: TGTGCCAGCAGCTTGGGGCAGGGATTGTACACTGAAGCTTTCTTT.

This clone has a single count. V gene TRBV29-1 combines with J gene TRBJ2-7; D is undetermined. With 6 bases removed from V and 2 bases from J, the gap between germline ends came to 8 bases. The CDR3 sequence is 11 residues long. Germline V gene lookup returns CDR1 SQVTM and CDR2 ANQGSEA. This CDR3 reads CSVFYAYEQYF. CDR3 nucleotide sequence: TGCAGCGTATTCTATGCCTACGAGCAGTACTTC.

The chain is built from TRBV2 and TRBJ2-1; 7 nucleotides line up with TRBD2. J lost 3 bases, V lost 5 bases, and 4 bases had no gene match. Germline CDR1 SNHLY, CDR2 FYNNEI. This CDR3 is built from 14 residues. Written as DNA, the CDR3 is TGTGCCAGCAGTCTTTCGGGGGGCTACAATGAGCAGTTCTTC. This gives the protein CASSLSGGYNEQFF.

The chain has TRBV9 and TRBJ2-1, with 7 bases that match TRBD2. The CDR3 loop spans 16 amino acids. Germline lookup yields CDR1 SGDLS and CDR2 YYNGEE. Germline trimming cut 0 bases from V and 4 bases from J; bases unmatched to any gene: 7. The CDR3: CASSVAGWEGYNEQFF. CDR3 DNA: TGTGCCAGCAGCGTAGCTGGGTGGGAGGGTTACAATGAGCAGTTCTTC.

The chain recombines TRBV7-9 with TRBJ2-7, with 9 nucleotides matching TRBD1. Germline CDR1 SEHNR, CDR2 FQNEAQ (reference sequence). The CDR3 runs 15 residues. V shed 11 bases and J 0 bases; nucleotides not matched to a gene: 11. The CDR3 loop is CAGIRPGQGSYEQYF. The CDR3 coding sequence is TGTGCCGGGATCCGACCGGGACAGGGCTCCTACGAGCAGTACTTC.

V usage is TRBV7-8 and J usage is TRBJ2-5, with D perhaps TRBD1 (5 bases). V was clipped by 5 bases and J by 0 bases, with 10 bases between them. The germline gives CDR1 SGHVS, CDR2 FQNEAQ. This CDR3 has 14 amino acids. The CDR3 here is CASSQGVNQETQYF. CDR3 DNA sequence: TGTGCCAGCAGCCAAGGGGTGAACCAAGAGACCCAGTACTTC. Looking up the rest from reference TRBV7-8 and TRBJ2-5 gives the full variable domain: GAGVSQSPRYKVAKRGQDVALRCDPISGHVSLFWYQQALGQGPEFLTYFQNEAQLDKSGLPSDRFFAERPEGSVSTLKIQRTQQEDSAVYLCASSQGVNQETQYFGPGTRLLVL.

The rearrangement uses TRBV6-1 and TRBJ1-2, with D possibly matching TRBD1 (5 bases). Germline-derived CDR1 and CDR2 are MNHNS and SASEGT. The CDR3 extends over 14 amino acids. Trimming cost V 6 bases and J 4 bases, with 15 bases left between them. CDR3 residues: CASSGQTELYGYTF. The CDR3 DNA follows: TGTGCCAGCAGCGGCCAGACAGAACTCTATGGCTACACCTTC.

The chain has TRBV5-8 and TRBJ1-2; 12 positions match TRBD1. J lost 5 bases, V lost 3 bases, and 8 bases had no gene match. Germline CDR1 reads SGHTS; CDR2 reads YDEGEE. This CDR3 spans 16 amino acids. Here the CDR3 reads CASSYRDRGLLYGYTF. CDR3 coding DNA: TGTGCCAGCAGCTACCGGGACAGGGGGCTTTTATATGGCTACACCTTC.

This chain joins TRBV20-1 and TRBJ1-1; D is unresolved. There are 11 residues in the CDR3. The germline V gene encodes CDR1 DFQATT and CDR2 SNEGSKA (reference sequence). The ends were cut back, 3 bases at V and 7 bases at J, with 9 bases in the middle. In DNA form, the CDR3 reads TGCAGTGCTAGGAGGGCGAGTGAAGCTTTCTTT. The encoded protein is CSARRASEAFF.

To note about this clone: This sample also contains other DNA sequences that code for the same CDR3. The V gene is TRBV28, the J gene TRBJ1-2, with TRBD1 as a possible D gene (6 bases). V was pared by 8 bases and J by 6 bases, with 13 bases between. This CDR3 is built from 12 residues. Germline V gene data show CDR1 as MDHEN and CDR2 as SYDVKM. CDR3 residues: CASHNRADGYTF. Written as DNA, the CDR3 is TGTGCCAGCCACAACAGGGCGGATGGCTACACCTTC.

The V gene is TRBV5-6, the J gene TRBJ2-5; tentatively, D is TRBD1 (5 bases). The CDR3 loop spans 13 amino acids. With 0 bases removed from V and 10 bases from J, the gap between germline ends came to 13 bases. Germline V gene sequence: CDR1 SGHDT, CDR2 YYEEEE. The CDR3 is CASSLGQLVDQYF. CDR3 nucleotide sequence: TGTGCCAGCAGCTTGGGACAGCTGGTGGACCAGTACTTC.

The chain has TRBV5-1 and TRBJ1-6; no reliable D call. The CDR3 sequence is 14 residues long. Germline-derived CDR1 and CDR2 are SGHRS and YFSETQ. V lost 5 bases and J lost 4, with 10 bases in between. The CDR3 DNA reads as TGCGCCAGCAGGGAGGGATCTTATAATTCACCCCTCCACTTT. This encodes CASREGSYNSPLHF. The entire variable domain, with the rest obtained from reference TRBV5-1 and TRBJ1-6, is as follows: KAGVTQTPRYLIKTRGQQVTLSCSPISGHRSVSWYQQTPGQGLQFLFEYFSETQRNKGNFPGRFSGRQFSNSRSEMNVSTLELGDSALYLCASREGSYNSPLHFGNGTRLTVT.

The J gene is TRBJ2-7, the V gene TRBV2; D is unclear. CDR1 SNHLY and CDR2 FYNNEI come from the germline V gene. The length of the CDR3 is 12 residues. V was clipped by 7 bases and J by 2 bases, with 9 bases between them. CDR3 DNA sequence: TGTGCCAGCACTGCGAATGCCTACGAGCAGTACTTC. Translating gives CASTANAYEQYF.

The chain employs TRBV27 and TRBJ2-2; D perhaps matches TRBD1 (6 bases). Germline CDR1 and CDR2: MNHEY and SMNVEV (reference sequence). This CDR3 has 16 residues. V dropped 0 bases and J dropped 6 bases, with 14 bases sitting between them. CDR3 DNA sequence: TGTGCCAGCAGTTTATCTCGGACAGTCTCGGCCGGGGAGCTGTTTTTT. Translating gives CASSLSRTVSAGELFF.

This sequence joins TRBV7-6 and TRBJ1-4; the match to TRBD1 covers 7 bases. With 6 bases clipped from V and 4 bases from J, the junction kept 8 bases outside the gene matches. The CDR3 consists of 15 residues. Germline CDR1 is SGHVS and CDR2 is FNYEAQ. The CDR3 DNA follows: TGTGCCAGCAGTGTCACGGGACAGAATAATGAAAAACTGTTTTTT. It codes for CASSVTGQNNEKLFF.

This clone was observed a single time. The V and J genes are TRBV5-5 and TRBJ1-1; D remains unclear. CDR1 is SGHKS, CDR2 YYEKEE, per germline (reference sequence). Between the trimmed V and J ends, which lost 0 bases and 13 bases, there was a span of 16 bases. This CDR3 has 13 amino acids. CDR3 protein: CASSLDSEGLGFF. The DNA for the CDR3 is TGTGCCAGCAGCTTGGACTCTGAGGGATTAGGTTTCTTT.

The CDR3 protein is CASSVGVTGEQYF. CDR3 coding DNA: TGTGCCAGCAGCGTAGGGGTGACGGGCGAGCAGTACTTC. V and J are TRBV9 and TRBJ2-7; the D is unclear. V lost 0 bases and J lost 6, with 10 bases in between. The germline gives CDR1 SGDLS, CDR2 YYNGEE. CDR3 length equals 13 residues.

This clone was observed once. The rearrangement uses TRBV5-1 and TRBJ2-3, with TRBD2 matching 12 bases. The CDR3 runs to 17 residues. With V trimmed by 0 bases and J by 6 bases, 8 bases remained unmatched. The V gene's germline CDR1 is SGHRS and CDR2 YFSETQ. As DNA, the CDR3 is TGCGCCAGCAGCTTGGGGACTAGCGGGATGATTGGGGATACGCAGTATTTT. The encoded protein is CASSLGTSGMIGDTQYF.